The 5 T cell receptor beta chains below all came from one sample that was sequenced in a study of blood T cell repertoires in COVID-19. TCRdb's table, derived via immunoSEQ multiplex PCR, lists solely in-frame clones and lacks some. The data show 450,000 to 600,000 clones, about nine tenths seen once. Sequenced: PBMCs or T cells enriched from blood (not recorded which). Every receptor here comes from a woman under 30 who had recovered from COVID-19.

The chain links TRBV29-1 to TRBJ2-1, with unresolved D. Between the trimmed V and J ends, which lost 5 bases and 4 bases, there was a span of 12 bases. The CDR3 is 13 amino acids. The germline gives CDR1 SQVTM, CDR2 ANQGSEA. The CDR3: CSVQDVSYNEQFF. The CDR3 DNA reads as TGCAGCGTTCAGGATGTCTCTTACAATGAGCAGTTCTTC.

The V call is TRBV3-1 (or the pseudogene TRBV3-2), the J call TRBJ2-2, with D maybe TRBD1 (6 bases). The CDR3 runs 18 residues. Per germline, CDR1 LGHDT and CDR2 YNNKEL (reference sequence). V lost 3 bases, J lost 2 bases, and 19 bases lay in between. DNA for the CDR3: TGTGCCAGCAGCCACAGGACAGCCACGTGGGAAAACACCGGGGAGCTGTTTTTT. This translates into CASSHRTATWENTGELFF.

The chain has TRBV19 and TRBJ1-1, with 9 positions matching TRBD1. This CDR3 region has 14 residues. Trimming took 4 bases from V and 1 from J; bases not matched to a gene: 1. CDR1 is LNHDA, CDR2 SQIVND, per germline (reference sequence). CDR3 in amino acids: CASSRTGANTEAFF. The CDR3 DNA follows: TGTGCCAGTAGTAGGACAGGGGCGAACACTGAAGCTTTCTTT.

The chain couples TRBV5-1 to TRBJ1-1; 7 bases are a match to TRBD1. The CDR3 has 15 amino acids. J was trimmed by 1 base and V by 0 bases; bases with no gene match: 3. Germline V lookup: CDR1 SGHRS, CDR2 YFSETQ. This CDR3 is CASSLGRGPNTEAFF. As DNA, the CDR3 is TGCGCCAGCAGCTTGGGGAGGGGGCCGAACACTGAAGCTTTCTTT.

This clone came up once. Within the sample, other DNA sequences also encode this same CDR3. The chain combines TRBV19 with TRBJ1-5; D perhaps matches TRBD1 (5 bases). The CDR3 is 13 residues long. Germline V gene lookup returns CDR1 LNHDA and CDR2 SQIVND (reference sequence). V was shortened by 1 base and J by 5 bases, with 6 bases between the two germline ends. CDR3 protein: CASSIGGDQPQHF. CDR3 in DNA: TGTGCCAGTAGTATAGGGGGGGATCAGCCCCAGCATTTT.